Described below is a single T cell receptor beta chain sequence and its context. The sample originates from a study of CD8 T cells in Susac syndrome. TCR beta sequencing covered blood CD8+ and CD4+ T cells. Under recently defined diagnostic criteria, the patients with Susac syndrome qualified as having definite or probable disease. The CDR3 loop spans 13 amino acids. The V gene end was trimmed by 1 base and the J gene end by 6 bases; junction bases not matched to a gene: 0. After extraction with the RNeasy kit, roughly 0.5 to 1 ug of the RNA was reverse transcribed using random hexamers. TCR beta CDR3 was amplified by immunoSEQ multiplex PCR. This amplification extended across 54 Vbeta and 13 Jbeta segments. TCRdb re-analysed the immunoSEQ multiplex PCR reads in MiXCR, keeping a single row per CDR3 protein. The table records over 150,000 distinct CDR3 sequences, approximately 95% of them present only once.

Sequencing was carried out using CD4+ T cells from PBMCs. J is TRBJ2-3 and V is TRBV12-3 or TRBV12-4, with 8 bases lining up with TRBD1. The clonotype was recovered from a human donor with Susac syndrome. The CDR3 DNA reads TGTGCCAGCAGTTTAGGGACAGGGGATACGCAGTATTTT. This encodes CASSLGTGDTQYF.